Below are 13 T cell receptor beta chains sequenced from a single sample in a study of T cell clonality in common variable immunodeficiency. Profiling relied on immunoSEQ multiplex PCR, and the TCRdb table lists in-frame clones only, not all of them. The table records more than 9,000 clones without singletons, the ten largest covering roughly 6.3%. The study's findings and limits: Common variable immunodeficiency TCR beta sequences reportedly had fewer deletions and N-nucleotide insertions.

These TCRs' antigens remain unknown. Sample: peripheral blood mononuclear cells. These receptors all come from a human donor with common variable immunodeficiency.

Details on this clone: Read data end 3 residues before the CDR3 end; the end is taken from the germline J gene. The chain recombines TRBV6-1 with TRBJ2-3, with D possibly matching TRBD2 (6 bases). Germline-derived CDR1 and CDR2 are MNHNS and SASEGT. This CDR3 has 16 amino acids. Trimming removed 3 bases from V and 4 bases from J, with 17 bases in between. CDR3 DNA (partial): TGTGCCAGCAGTGAGACCGGGACTGCCCCCCCAGATACG. This encodes CASSETGTAPPDT. From start to end, the CDR3 is CASSETGTAPPDTQYF.

A few counts support this clone. The sequenced fragment ends 3 residues before the CDR3 boundary, so the rest is inferred from the germline J gene. The rearrangement links TRBV7-9 to TRBJ1-6; TRBD1 matches at 7 bases. The CDR3 has 15 amino acids. V dropped 3 bases and J dropped 10; count of bases not matched to a gene: 9. Looked up from germline, CDR1 is SEHNR and CDR2 is FQNEAQ (reference sequence). CDR3 DNA (partial): TGTGCCAGCAGCTTCAATACAGGGGTTGGATCACCC. It specifies CASSFNTGVGSP. The CDR3, in full, reads CASSFNTGVGSPLHF.

In this sample, this clone turned up a few times. CDR3 bases read: TGTGCCAGCAGTGAGGACTACAGGACCTACGAG. Translated, it gives CASSEDYRTYE. The CDR3 in full is CASSEDYRTYEQYF. V usage is TRBV6-1 and J usage is TRBJ2-7, with D maybe TRBD2 (6 bases). With the read ending 3 residues before the CDR3 end, the germline J gene is used to fill in that end. The CDR3 spans 14 residues. Germline CDR1 and CDR2: MNHNS and SASEGT. Trimming removed 3 bases from V and 2 bases from J, with 11 bases in between.

A remark on this clone: The read finishes 3 residues shy of the CDR3 end, and the germline J gene is used to complete it. The chain links TRBV18 to TRBJ2-5; tentative D call: TRBD2 (7 bases). The CDR3 is made up of 17 amino acids. The germline CDR1 and CDR2 sequences are KGHSH and LQKENI. V lost 3 bases, J lost 4 bases, and 21 bases lay in between. CDR3 loop: CASSPPIGGRDGETQYF. Incomplete CDR3 DNA: TGTGCCAGCTCACCCCCCATCGGGGGGCGAGACGGAGAGACC.

In the case of this clone: The observed sequence ends 3 residues before the CDR3 terminus, with the missing tail filled in from the germline J gene. This chain uses TRBV7-3 with TRBJ1-4; D unresolved. The CDR3 is made up of 15 amino acids. Germline CDR1 SGHTA, CDR2 FQGTGA. V lost 2 bases to trimming and J lost 0 bases, with 7 bases between them. The CDR3 protein is CASSLGQSTNEKLFF. The CDR3 DNA, read in part, is TGTGCCAGCAGCTTAGGGCAATCAACTAATGAAAAA. Combining the CDR3 with reference TRBV7-3 and TRBJ1-4 gives the whole variable domain GAGVSQTPSNKVTEKGKYVELRCDPISGHTALYWYRQSLGQGPEFLIYFQGTGAADDSGLPNDRFFAVRPEGSVSTLKIQRTERGDSAVYLCASSLGQSTNEKLFFGSGTQLSVL.

With respect to this clone: The sequenced fragment ends 3 residues before the CDR3 boundary, so the rest is inferred from the germline J gene. This chain connects TRBV18 to TRBJ1-2; 8 nucleotides line up with TRBD1. V lost 6 bases and J lost 2; bases outside the gene matches: 8. This CDR3 comprises 15 residues. Germline CDR1 KGHSH, CDR2 LQKENI. This CDR3 is CASSSTGTGNYGYTF. The CDR3 DNA, read in part, is TGTGCCAGCTCTTCTACCGGGACAGGAAACTATGGC. The whole variable domain, filled in from reference TRBV18 and TRBJ1-2, reads NAGVMQNPRHLVRRRGQEARLRCSPMKGHSHVYWYRQLPEEGLKFMVYLQKENIIDESGMPKERFSAEFPKEGPSILRIQQVVRGDSAAYFCASSSTGTGNYGYTFGSGTRLTVV.

Details on this clone: The read halts 3 residues ahead of the CDR3 end, with the missing end drawn from the germline J gene. This rearrangement joins TRBV2 to TRBJ2-2, with a weak D call TRBD1 (5 bases). CDR1 is SNHLY, CDR2 FYNNEI, per germline. This CDR3 spans 15 amino acids. The germline V and J ends were trimmed by 5 bases and 0 bases, with 10 bases remaining between them. The CDR3 loop reads CASSRGHSNTGELFF. Incomplete CDR3 DNA: TGTGCCAGCAGTCGCGGACACTCGAACACCGGGGAG.

There are a few counts of this clone. Read sequence stops 3 residues before the CDR3 end, and the germline J gene provides the missing end. The rearrangement links TRBV6-2 or TRBV6-3 to TRBJ2-4; D is unclear. The ends were cut back, 5 bases at V and 0 bases at J, with 17 bases in the middle. The CDR3 has 17 amino acids. CDR1 is MNHEY, CDR2 SVGEGT, per germline. Incomplete CDR3 DNA: TGTGCCAGCAGTACCAGCCAGGTCCCCCTAGCCAAAAACATT. Its translation is CASSTSQVPLAKNI. The full-length CDR3 reads as CASSTSQVPLAKNIQYF.

This clone was seen repeatedly, ten times or more. The read halts 3 residues ahead of the CDR3 end, with the missing end drawn from the germline J gene. V gene TRBV5-6 combines with J gene TRBJ2-7; 11 nucleotides align to TRBD1. The CDR3 totals 14 residues. Germline assignment: CDR1 SGHDT and CDR2 YYEEEE. The ends lost 2 bases at V and 6 bases at J; junction bases unmatched: 4. The CDR3 DNA, read in part, is TGTGCCAGCAGCTTACTCGGACAGGGGGCCGAG. It is translated as CASSLLGQGAE. The CDR3 as a whole reads CASSLLGQGAEQYF.

Note on this clone: The read ends 3 residues shy of where the CDR3 ends; the end is completed using the germline J gene. This chain connects TRBV23-1 to TRBJ2-5; no firm D call. TRBV23-1 is labeled an ORF, and its function is uncertain. CDR3 length: 16 residues. The ends were cut back, 0 bases at V and 3 bases at J, with 14 bases in the middle. CDR3 loop: CASSQSKYLEKETQYF. CDR3 DNA, as far as it was read: TGCGCCAGCAGTCAATCGAAATATCTAGAAAAAGAGACC.

This clone has more than one count but fewer than ten. The read gets to within 3 residues of the CDR3 end, and the germline J gene fills in the rest. This chain joins TRBV7-9 and TRBJ2-1, with D tentatively TRBD2 (5 bases). Germline lookup yields CDR1 SEHNR and CDR2 FQNEAQ (reference sequence). Trimming shortened V by 5 bases and J by 8 bases, and 10 bases separated the two germline ends. This CDR3 is built from 12 residues. Partial CDR3 DNA: TGTGCCAGCAGCCCCTATAGCGATGAG. This translates into CASSPYSDE. In full, the CDR3 is CASSPYSDEQFF.

Concerning this clone: Read data end 3 residues before the CDR3 end; the end is taken from the germline J gene. The gene calls are TRBV7-9 and TRBJ2-7, with 8 positions matching TRBD1. The germline CDR1 and CDR2 sequences are SEHNR and FQNEAQ (reference sequence). The J segment lost 5 bases and the V segment lost 5 bases, leaving 11 bases of the junction unmatched. The CDR3 is 15 amino acids. This CDR3 reads CASSPWVSGGDEQYF. Partial CDR3 DNA: TGTGCCAGCAGCCCCTGGGTATCAGGGGGCGACGAG.

Details on this clone: The read falls 3 residues short of the CDR3 end, and the missing part is taken from the germline J gene. The V gene is TRBV30, the J gene TRBJ2-1; 7 nucleotides align to TRBD2. The CDR3 consists of 16 residues. With V trimmed by 0 bases and J by 4 bases, 9 bases remained unmatched. Per the germline V gene, CDR1 is GTSNPN and CDR2 is SVGIG (reference sequence). CDR3 protein: CAWSVRASGAYNEQFF. CDR3 DNA (partial): TGTGCCTGGAGTGTTAGGGCTAGCGGAGCATACAATGAG.